Below are 16 T cell receptor beta chains sequenced from a single sample in a study of cytomegalovirus exposure and HLA in healthy donors. Primers included in the PCR were 60 Vbeta and 13 Jbeta primers. TCRdb's copy holds only in-frame clones and misses some; the assay was immunoSEQ multiplex PCR. The repertoire holds 100,000 to 150,000 clones, 75% to 85% seen once, with approximately 3.1% in the top ten. Sequenced: PBMCs. The source of these receptors is a woman in her late teens or twenties in good health and CMV-seropositive.

This chain links TRBV5-4 with TRBJ2-5; perhaps TRBD2 as D (7 bases). In germline, CDR1 is SGHNT, CDR2 YYREEE (reference sequence). CDR3 length equals 14 residues. Trimming stripped 4 bases from V and 5 bases from J, with 15 bases between. Written as DNA, the CDR3 is TGTGCCAGCAGCCCTGGCGGGGGCCGGGAGACCCAGTACTTC. Its translation is CASSPGGGRETQYF.

The chain carries TRBV2 and TRBJ1-3, with 10 bases fitting TRBD1. The V and J ends lost 2 bases and 5 bases, in that order; junction bases with no gene match: 9. There are 17 residues in the CDR3. From germline, CDR1 is SNHLY and CDR2 FYNNEI. The CDR3 spells CASSEPLPGQGRNTIYF. CDR3 DNA: TGTGCCAGCAGTGAACCCTTACCGGGACAGGGGAGAAACACCATATATTTT.

V is TRBV7-2 and J is TRBJ2-1; 8 bases agree with TRBD2. This CDR3 spans 14 amino acids. Germline V lookup: CDR1 SGHTA, CDR2 FQGNSA. With V trimmed by 5 bases and J by 11 bases, 11 bases remained unmatched. This CDR3 is CASSQLQAGAKQFF. The CDR3 DNA reads TGTGCCAGCAGCCAACTCCAAGCGGGGGCTAAGCAGTTCTTC.

The V gene is TRBV4-2, the J gene TRBJ2-7, with 8 bases identical to TRBD2. V lost 0 bases, J lost 0 bases, and 7 bases stayed unmatched. Germline CDR1 and CDR2: LGHNA and YNFKEQ. The CDR3 spans 17 residues. The CDR3 is CASSQELWTSLSYEQYF. In DNA, the CDR3 is TGTGCCAGCAGCCAAGAGTTGTGGACTAGCCTCTCCTACGAGCAGTACTTC.

V is TRBV28 and J is TRBJ1-6, with 8 bases fitting TRBD1. V dropped 7 bases and J dropped 2; count of bases not matched to a gene: 19. The CDR3 runs 20 residues. The V gene's germline CDR1 is MDHEN and CDR2 SYDVKM. CDR3 in amino acids: CASTTEGLGQTGAYNSPLHF. Written as DNA, the CDR3 is TGTGCCAGCACCACCGAGGGCTTGGGACAGACAGGGGCCTATAATTCACCCCTCCACTTT.

The chain uses TRBV18 and TRBJ1-5; D might be TRBD1 (6 bases). The germline V and J ends were trimmed by 1 base and 2 bases, with 6 bases remaining between them. Germline loops: CDR1 KGHSH, CDR2 LQKENI. This CDR3 spans 14 amino acids. Written as DNA, the CDR3 is TGTGCCAGCTCACCACAGGGGGGCAATCAGCCCCAGCATTTT. It yields the protein CASSPQGGNQPQHF.

The chain has TRBV14 and TRBJ1-2; D is possibly TRBD1 (6 bases). V was clipped by 0 bases and J by 10 bases, with 12 bases between them. This CDR3 is built from 13 residues. Germline values: CDR1 SGHDN, CDR2 FVKESK. The CDR3 protein is CASSQDLDSVYTF. In DNA, the CDR3 is TGTGCCAGCAGCCAAGATCTGGACAGTGTCTACACCTTC.

The J gene is TRBJ1-5, the V gene TRBV4-2; no definite D call. Trimming pared 0 bases from V and 2 bases from J, leaving 8 bases between. CDR1 and CDR2 (germline): LGHNA, YNFKEQ. There are 15 residues in the CDR3. The CDR3 sequence is CASSQDPRGNQPQHF. DNA for the CDR3: TGTGCCAGCAGCCAAGACCCCCGGGGCAATCAGCCCCAGCATTTT.

This chain uses TRBV4-1 with TRBJ1-1, with 8 nucleotides matching TRBD1. The germline CDR1 and CDR2 sequences are MGHRA and YSYEKL. The CDR3 extends over 18 amino acids. The V and J ends lost 1 base and 4 bases, in that order; junction bases with no gene match: 14. The CDR3 DNA is TGCGCCAGCAGCCAAGCCTACCCATTCGACAGGGGTGGCACTGAAGCTTTCTTT. Translated: CASSQAYPFDRGGTEAFF.

DNA of the CDR3: TGTGCCAGCAGCTCCGGGGTCGGTGAGGAAAAACTGTTTTTT. Its translation: CASSSGVGEEKLFF. The V call is TRBV5-6, the J call TRBJ1-4; D is uncertain. The CDR3 extends over 14 amino acids. The germline CDR1 and CDR2 sequences are SGHDT and YYEEEE. V lost 3 bases and J lost 8, with 14 bases in between. The variable domain in full, with the rest retrieved from reference TRBV5-6 and TRBJ1-4, is DAGVTQSPTHLIKTRGQQVTLRCSPKSGHDTVSWYQQALGQGPQFIFQYYEEEERQRGNFPDRFSGHQFPNYSSELNVNALLLGDSALYLCASSSGVGEEKLFFGSGTQLSVL.

This chain joins TRBV5-4 and TRBJ2-7; 7 nucleotides line up with TRBD1. Trimming removed 4 bases from V and 3 bases from J; junction bases left unmatched: 7. Germline CDR1 is SGHNT and CDR2 is YYREEE (reference sequence). The CDR3 consists of 14 residues. The CDR3 protein is CASSPGTALYEQYF. The CDR3 DNA reads as TGTGCCAGCAGCCCGGGGACAGCACTCTACGAGCAGTACTTC.

The chain couples TRBV5-1 to TRBJ1-2; TRBD1 matches 8 bases. CDR3 length equals 15 residues. The germline V gene encodes CDR1 SGHRS and CDR2 YFSETQ. V lost 2 bases and J lost 6; bases outside the gene matches: 9. The CDR3 DNA reads as TGCGCCAGCAGCTTTGGGACAGGAAAGAGTCATGGCTACACCTTC. It codes for CASSFGTGKSHGYTF.

The chain employs TRBV7-9 and TRBJ1-4; 7 bases are a match to TRBD1. The CDR3 spans 16 residues. CDR1 and CDR2 from the germline V gene are SEHNR and FQNEAQ (reference sequence). V shed 7 bases and J 6 bases; nucleotides not matched to a gene: 14. The chain's CDR3 is CASNKSRGLAYEKLFF. CDR3 in DNA: TGTGCCAGCAACAAAAGTAGGGGGCTCGCCTATGAAAAACTGTTTTTT. The complete variable domain, with remaining parts taken from reference TRBV7-9 and TRBJ1-4, reads DTGVSQNPRHKITKRGQNVTFRCDPISEHNRLYWYRQTLGQGPEFLTYFQNEAQLEKSRLLSDRFSAERPKGSFSTLEIQRTEQGDSAMYLCASNKSRGLAYEKLFFGSGTQLSVL.

The chain is built from TRBV6-5 and TRBJ2-5; 8 bases are shared with TRBD1. Unmatched junction bases numbered 8, after V lost 3 bases and J lost 5 bases. The V gene's germline CDR1 is MNHEY and CDR2 SVGAGI. CDR3 size: 15 residues. The CDR3 is CASSYAGQGFETQYF. DNA of the CDR3: TGTGCCAGCAGTTATGCTGGACAGGGTTTCGAGACCCAGTACTTC.

The rearrangement links TRBV5-1 to TRBJ1-2, with a tentative D call TRBD1 (6 bases). The CDR3 runs 12 residues. Trimming left V 5 bases short and J 8 bases short, with 13 bases between. Germline CDR1 and CDR2: SGHRS and YFSETQ. CDR3 bases: TGCGCCAGCAGACCAGGGGCGGAGGGCTACACCTTC. Translation gives CASRPGAEGYTF.

This clone has more than one count but fewer than ten. This chain uses TRBV5-4 with TRBJ2-7; D unclear. This CDR3 has 14 amino acids. The ends were cut back, 4 bases at V and 0 bases at J, with 11 bases in the middle. The germline CDR1 and CDR2 sequences are SGHNT and YYREEE (reference sequence). The CDR3 nucleotides are TGTGCCAGCAGCATGGGCCGGAGCTCCTACGAGCAGTACTTC. This gives the protein CASSMGRSSYEQYF.